This TCR beta chain is from a study of breast tumors, draining lymph nodes, adjacent tissues. General study findings and limits: Compared with lymph nodes, tumors were less diverse; compared with nontumor tissue, more. Data fit most tumor T cells coming from lymph node, expanding in tumor.

Axillary draining lymph nodes of breast cancer patients supplied the node samples. This clonotype appeared many times. What it binds is not known. This CDR3 is built from 17 residues. The germline V gene encodes CDR1 LNHDA and CDR2 SQIVND (reference sequence). Between the trimmed V and J ends, which lost 0 bases and 2 bases, there was a span of 15 bases. TCRdb re-analysed the multiplex PCR reads in MiXCR, keeping a single row per CDR3 protein. The table has approximately 130,000 distinct CDR3 sequences, 21% seen once. This TCR derives from a female donor with breast cancer. Some clones in this sample may be carry-over from other donors' samples. The sample consisted of axillary lymph node tissue. This chain connects TRBV19 to TRBJ2-3; D uncertain. This CDR3 is CASSIDPPTSLTDTQYF. CDR3 sequence (DNA): TGTGCCAGTAGTATAGATCCTCCGACGAGCCTCACAGATACGCAGTATTTT.